This paragraph reports one T cell receptor beta chain. The data originate from a study of blood T cell repertoires in COVID-19. As for the study in general: Specimens from acute and convalescent COVID-19 originated in the United States, Italy and Spain. The analysed material was cDNA or gDNA that came from T cells, B-cell-depleted T cells, or PBMCs.

Germline V gives CDR1 SGHDN, CDR2 FVKESK. V dropped 1 base and J dropped 7 bases, with 13 bases sitting between them. This CDR3 is built from 15 residues. As handled by the study authors: The authors estimated nucleated cell counts from reference gene primer amplification. Only in-frame clones appear in the TCRdb table, and some are missing; sequencing was by immunoSEQ multiplex PCR. V, J and clone size are those of that table, while D and trimming were read from the DNA. The sample carries roughly 330,000 clones, 86% recorded once. This TCR was recovered from a woman aged 50 to 60 with acute or convalescent COVID-19. The sample was peripheral blood. The V gene is TRBV14, the J gene TRBJ1-4; D may be TRBD1 (6 bases). The CDR3 DNA reads TGTGCCAGCAGCCAAGCCCGGGGAGGGGGTGAAAAACTGTTTTTT. Translated: CASSQARGGGEKLFF.